This TCR beta chain comes out of a study of blood T cell repertoires in COVID-19 (TCRdb year 2020). Describing the broader study: Collaborator samples came from the United States, Italy and Spain and covered acute and convalescent phases of COVID-19. Nearly every sample came with metadata listing a de-identified subject ID, COVID-19 status, age in years and sex. Where available, HLA class I and class II types were obtained from metadata supplied by the sample provider rather than from assay-based typing. A freely available public database, intended as a resource for researchers studying the immune response to SARS-CoV-2, is where the repertoires were released. Subjects who had been exposed to COVID-19, were actively infected with it, or had recovered from it provided the deeply sampled blood TCRbeta repertoires that made up the dataset. The prospective study material was composed of cDNA or gDNA derived from T cells, B-cell-depleted T cells, or PBMCs. The samples were drawn from two sources: the first 160 participants of the ongoing ImmuneRACE study, and 1,000 to 1,500 subjects contributed by 6 global collaborators.

Participants in the prospective study were enrolled through a virtual design, were aged about 18 to 100 years, and lived in 24 United States geographic areas. Cohort assignment in the prospective study relied on participant-reported clinical history from a screening survey and a study questionnaire. In the prospective study, whole blood, serum and a nasopharyngeal or oropharyngeal swab were collected from each participant by mobile phlebotomists. Participants in the prospective study had the option to provide additional blood draws and questionnaires over a roughly 2-month period. Before DNA extraction, blood samples from the prospective study were shipped at room temperature or frozen. Notes on this clone: Its specific antigen is unknown. It has no much larger one-base neighbor in the sample; base qualities were not kept.

Summary of the overall study and its limitations: The quantity of clinical and demographic metadata differed by source and by participant and was supplied without curation.

The CDR1 and CDR2 encoded by the germline V gene are MGHDK and SYGVNS. V is shortened by 8 bases, J by 2 bases, and the region joining them spans 19 bases. The CDR3 covers 16 residues, taking in both the cysteine and the phenylalanine. Only CDR3 DNA remains: 48 bases, in frame from the first base. TCRbeta CDR3 regions were amplified from genomic DNA by means of the immunoSEQ Assay, a bias-controlled multiplex PCR. Turning to the authors' computational methods: The number of nucleated cells in each sample was estimated from the amplification of reference gene primers within the assay. To quantify the absolute abundance of each unique TCRbeta CDR3 rearrangement, sequence reads were collapsed and filtered. For each sample, productive Simpson clonality was calculated as the square root of Simpson's diversity index over productive rearrangements. The clones in this table, taken by TCRdb from immuneACCESS, are in-frame only. Not every clone is retained; where verified, under half of the shortfall comes from an unresolved V gene, and the cause of the rest is unknown. V and J calls plus clone size are reproduced from that table; the DNA served to infer D and trimming. For this sample there are under 300,000 clones; about 85% appear just once. The top ten clonotypes cover roughly 6.3% of the sample.

This clonotype was obtained from a woman younger than 45 with acute COVID-19. The V and J segments used are TRBV25-1 and TRBJ1-5; the D gene is possibly TRBD1, with 6 bases matching. Specimen: PBMCs or T cells enriched from blood (not recorded which). The sequenced DNA is TGTGCCAGCGGGGGATCGGACAGCTGGGGCAATCAGCCCCAGCATTTT. Translated, this is CASGGSDSWGNQPQHF. The CDR3 plus the reference TRBV25-1 and TRBJ1-5 genes for the other parts give the full variable domain: EADIYQTPRYLVIGTGKKITLECSQTMGHDKMYWYQQDPGMELHLIHYSYGVNSTEKGDLSSESTVSRIRTEHFPLTLESARPSHTSQYLCASGGSDSWGNQPQHFGDGTRLSIL.